Each of the 17 T cell receptor beta chains below was sequenced from the same sample in a study of blood T cell repertoires in COVID-19. Sequencing used immunoSEQ multiplex PCR; TCRdb keeps in-frame clones, though not all of them. In the table there are approximately 190,000 clones, less than 90% of which are singletons. Sequencing input: PBMCs or T cells enriched from blood (not recorded which). These receptors all stem from a woman in her thirties who had been exposed to COVID-19.

This chain's CDR3 is CASSAPGQGIDYGYTF. The CDR3 DNA follows: TGTGCCAGCAGCGCACCGGGACAGGGAATCGACTATGGCTACACCTTC. V is TRBV9 and J is TRBJ1-2; 9 nucleotides match TRBD1. The ends lost 3 bases at V and 3 bases at J; junction bases unmatched: 9. Germline assignment: CDR1 SGDLS and CDR2 YYNGEE. CDR3 length equals 16 residues.

CDR3 nucleotide sequence: TGTGCCAGCTCAACTACTAGCGGGGGCTCCTACGAGCAGTACTTC. Translated, it gives CASSTTSGGSYEQYF. The rearrangement uses TRBV18 and TRBJ2-7; TRBD2 matches at 11 bases. Germline V gene sequence: CDR1 KGHSH, CDR2 LQKENI. This CDR3 contains 15 residues. V lost 5 bases to trimming and J lost 0 bases; unmatched junction nucleotides: 3.

This clone was seen a handful of times. V and J are TRBV7-6 and TRBJ2-2; TRBD2 matches 8 bases. With 5 bases clipped from V and 5 bases from J, the junction kept 13 bases outside the gene matches. This CDR3 spans 17 amino acids. Germline V gives CDR1 SGHVS, CDR2 FNYEAQ. Written as DNA, the CDR3 is TGTGCCAGCAGCCCACGGGAGGGGGGAAAACTGACCGGGGAGCTGTTTTTT. Translating it yields CASSPREGGKLTGELFF.

V is TRBV15 and J is TRBJ2-7, with 7 nucleotides matching TRBD1. The CDR3 is 14 amino acids. The J segment lost 3 bases and the V segment lost 4 bases, leaving 6 bases of the junction unmatched. Germline CDR1 and CDR2: LNHNV and YYDKDF (reference sequence). The CDR3 here is CATSIDRVDYEQYF. Written as DNA, the CDR3 is TGTGCCACCAGCATCGACAGGGTTGACTACGAGCAGTACTTC. Variable domain in full (rest from reference TRBV15 and TRBJ2-7): DAMVIQNPRYQVTQFGKPVTLSCSQTLNHNVMYWYQQKSSQAPKLLFHYYDKDFNNEADTPDNFQSRRPNTSFCFLDIRSPGLGDTAMYLCATSIDRVDYEQYFGPGTRLTVT.

The rearrangement joins TRBV5-1 to TRBJ1-4, with a tentative D call TRBD1 (6 bases). This CDR3 is built from 15 residues. V lost 2 bases and J 7 bases, leaving 15 bases between the germline ends. Germline values: CDR1 SGHRS, CDR2 YFSETQ. In DNA form, the CDR3 reads TGCGCCAGCAGCTTAGACCCAGGGGACCGTGAAAAACTGTTTTTT. Amino acid sequence: CASSLDPGDREKLFF.

As for this clone: One end of the junction fails to match germline, which may point to a read error. The chain combines TRBV6-5 with TRBJ1-1, with TRBD1 as a possible D gene (5 bases). Germline V lookup: CDR1 MNHEY, CDR2 SVGAGI. The CDR3 length is 14 residues. The CDR3 is CASSSGGLNTQAFF. The CDR3 coding sequence is TGTGCCAGCAGCAGCGGGGGACTGAACACTCAAGCTTTCTTT.

The V call is TRBV9, the J call TRBJ1-1; D is unclear. Trimming shortened V by 1 base and J by 2 bases, and 9 bases separated the two germline ends. Germline CDR1 reads SGDLS; CDR2 reads YYNGEE. The CDR3 extends over 14 amino acids. CDR3 in amino acids: CASSVRDYNTEAFF. The CDR3 region has the DNA TGTGCCAGCAGCGTACGGGATTATAACACTGAAGCTTTCTTT.

This clone was seen more than once but under ten times. The chain carries TRBV11-2 and TRBJ2-7, with TRBD2 as a possible D gene (5 bases). The V end lost 10 bases, the J end lost 3 bases, and 19 bases lay between the germline ends. Germline assignment: CDR1 SGHAT and CDR2 FQNNGV. CDR3 length: 14 amino acids. The CDR3 coding sequence is TGTGCCACCCCGATGACCGGGAAGGGCTACGAGCAGTACTTC. Protein sequence: CATPMTGKGYEQYF.

A word on this clone: This sample also contains other DNA sequences that code for the same CDR3. V and J are TRBV3-1 (or the pseudogene TRBV3-2) and TRBJ2-3; TRBD1 matches 10 bases. V shed 4 bases, J shed 2 bases, and the junction held 3 bases outside the gene matches. This CDR3 is 15 amino acids long. The germline V gene has CDR1 LGHDT and CDR2 YNNKEL (reference sequence). CDR3 protein: CASSLGQGNTDTQYF. The CDR3 DNA sequence: TGTGCCAGCAGCCTGGGACAGGGGAACACAGATACGCAGTATTTT.

CDR3 nucleotides: TGTGCCAGTAGTATTCCGGGACAGAGAAACTATGGCTACACCTTC. This gives the protein CASSIPGQRNYGYTF. The V and J genes are TRBV19 and TRBJ1-2, with 7 bases identical to TRBD1. Germline V gene lookup returns CDR1 LNHDA and CDR2 SQIVND (reference sequence). The V gene end was trimmed by 3 bases and the J gene end by 2 bases; junction bases not matched to a gene: 6. The CDR3 is 15 amino acids. Together with reference TRBV19 and TRBJ1-2, the CDR3 gives the full variable domain: DGGITQSPKYLFRKEGQNVTLSCEQNLNHDAMYWYRQDPGQGLRLIYYSQIVNDFQKGDIAEGYSVSREKKESFPLTVTSAQKNPTAFYLCASSIPGQRNYGYTFGSGTRLTVV.

This sequence joins TRBV20-1 and TRBJ1-2, with TRBD1 as a possible D gene (6 bases). The germline V gene has CDR1 DFQATT and CDR2 SNEGSKA (reference sequence). CDR3 size: 12 residues. V was pared by 3 bases and J by 7 bases, with 12 bases between. CDR3 protein: CSASNRETGYTF. In nucleotides, the CDR3 is TGCAGTGCTAGTAACAGGGAAACTGGCTACACCTTC.

The chain combines TRBV18 with TRBJ1-4; D unclear. Germline lookup yields CDR1 KGHSH and CDR2 LQKENI. This CDR3 has 15 residues. V was shortened by 4 bases and J by 6 bases, with 15 bases between the two germline ends. Written as DNA, the CDR3 is TGTGCCAGCTCACTTTCGGACCGGAGGGATGAAAAACTGTTTTTT. It is translated as CASSLSDRRDEKLFF.

V is TRBV5-8 and J is TRBJ1-1; D call uncertain. V lost 5 bases, J lost 3 bases, and 17 bases lay in between. From germline, CDR1 is SGHTS and CDR2 YDEGEE. The CDR3 covers 15 residues. The CDR3 DNA is TGTGCCAGCAGGGCGCTTACTTCCCGGGACACTGAAGCTTTCTTT. Its protein is CASRALTSRDTEAFF.

The J gene is TRBJ2-3, the V gene TRBV30; a weak D match, TRBD1 (5 bases). The germline CDR1 and CDR2 sequences are GTSNPN and SVGIG (reference sequence). CDR3 size: 15 residues. CDR3 loop: CATIKVRGDTDTQYF. CDR3 bases: TGTGCTACTATCAAGGTTAGGGGTGACACAGATACGCAGTATTTT.

This clone was counted a few times. V and J are TRBV7-9 and TRBJ1-2; 7 nucleotides line up with TRBD1. The CDR3 loop spans 14 amino acids. Germline V lookup: CDR1 SEHNR, CDR2 FQNEAQ (reference sequence). V shed 1 base and J 5 bases; nucleotides not matched to a gene: 4. CDR3 in amino acids: CASSLGGQEYGYTF. CDR3 nucleotide sequence: TGTGCCAGCAGCTTAGGTGGACAGGAGTATGGCTACACCTTC.

The J gene is TRBJ1-5, the V gene TRBV10-3; tentative D call: TRBD1 (6 bases). CDR3 length equals 15 residues. The germline V gene encodes CDR1 ENHRY and CDR2 SYGVKD. The V gene lost 6 bases and the J gene lost 3 bases, with 15 bases spanning the gap. The CDR3 DNA is TGTGCCATCAGCTCAGGCCGGGACAACAATCAGCCCCAGCATTTT. This sequence encodes CAISSGRDNNQPQHF.

The chain uses TRBV19 and TRBJ2-2, with 9 bases identical to TRBD1. With 8 bases clipped from V and 6 bases from J, the junction kept 7 bases outside the gene matches. This CDR3 spans 14 amino acids. CDR1 LNHDA and CDR2 SQIVND come from the germline V gene (reference sequence). The CDR3 DNA sequence: TGTGCCAGTCTGGGGACAGGGCAGTCCGGGGAGCTGTTTTTT. Amino acid sequence: CASLGTGQSGELFF. The whole variable domain, remainder taken from reference TRBV19 and TRBJ2-2, is DGGITQSPKYLFRKEGQNVTLSCEQNLNHDAMYWYRQDPGQGLRLIYYSQIVNDFQKGDIAEGYSVSREKKESFPLTVTSAQKNPTAFYLCASLGTGQSGELFFGEGSRLTVL.